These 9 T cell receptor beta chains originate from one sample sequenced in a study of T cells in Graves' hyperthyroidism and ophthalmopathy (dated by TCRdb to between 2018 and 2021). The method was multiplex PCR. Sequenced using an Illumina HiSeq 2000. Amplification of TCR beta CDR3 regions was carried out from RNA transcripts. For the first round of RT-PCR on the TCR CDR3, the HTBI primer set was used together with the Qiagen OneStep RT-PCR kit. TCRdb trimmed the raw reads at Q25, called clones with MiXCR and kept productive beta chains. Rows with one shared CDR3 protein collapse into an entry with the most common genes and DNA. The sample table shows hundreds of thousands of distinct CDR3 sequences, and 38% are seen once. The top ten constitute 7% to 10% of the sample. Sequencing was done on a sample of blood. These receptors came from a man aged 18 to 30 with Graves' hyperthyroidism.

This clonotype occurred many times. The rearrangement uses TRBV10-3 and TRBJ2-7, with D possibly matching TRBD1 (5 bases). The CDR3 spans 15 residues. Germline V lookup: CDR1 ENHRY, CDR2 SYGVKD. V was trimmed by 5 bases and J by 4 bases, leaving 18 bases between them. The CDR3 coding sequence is TGTGCCATCAGTTACAACCCGGACACCTCGTACGAGCAGTACTTC. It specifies CAISYNPDTSYEQYF.

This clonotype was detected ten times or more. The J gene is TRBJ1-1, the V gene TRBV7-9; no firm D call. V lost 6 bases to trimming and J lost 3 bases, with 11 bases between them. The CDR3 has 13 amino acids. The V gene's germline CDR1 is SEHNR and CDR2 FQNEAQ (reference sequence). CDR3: CASRFEGHTEAFF. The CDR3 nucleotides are TGTGCCAGCAGGTTCGAAGGGCACACTGAAGCTTTCTTT.

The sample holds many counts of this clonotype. This CDR3 reads CRGTGGEGEQYF. The CDR3 coding sequence is TGCAGAGGGACAGGCGGTGAAGGGGAGCAGTACTTC. The chain has TRBV20-1 and TRBJ2-7; 8 nucleotides agree with TRBD1. Germline CDR1 is DFQATT and CDR2 is SNEGSKA (reference sequence). The CDR3 extends over 12 amino acids.

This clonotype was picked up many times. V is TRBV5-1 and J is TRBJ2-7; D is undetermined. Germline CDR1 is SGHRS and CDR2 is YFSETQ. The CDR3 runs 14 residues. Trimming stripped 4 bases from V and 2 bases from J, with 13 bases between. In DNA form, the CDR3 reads TGCGCCAGCAGCGGCGACGGGTCGACCTACGAGCAGTACTTC. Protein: CASSGDGSTYEQYF.

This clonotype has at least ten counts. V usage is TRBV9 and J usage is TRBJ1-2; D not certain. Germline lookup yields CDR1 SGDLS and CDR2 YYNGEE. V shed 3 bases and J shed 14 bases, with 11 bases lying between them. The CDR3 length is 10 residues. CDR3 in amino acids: CASSGPLLTF. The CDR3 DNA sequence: TGTGCCAGCAGCGGGCCCTTGTTAACCTTC.

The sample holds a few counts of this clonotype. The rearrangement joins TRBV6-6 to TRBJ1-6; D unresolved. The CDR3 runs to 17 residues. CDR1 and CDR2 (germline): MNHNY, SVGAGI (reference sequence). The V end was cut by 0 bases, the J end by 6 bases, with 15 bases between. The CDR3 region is CASSYSLDRAANSPLHF. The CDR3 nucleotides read TGTGCCAGCAGTTACTCTCTAGATCGGGCAGCTAATTCACCCCTCCACTTT.

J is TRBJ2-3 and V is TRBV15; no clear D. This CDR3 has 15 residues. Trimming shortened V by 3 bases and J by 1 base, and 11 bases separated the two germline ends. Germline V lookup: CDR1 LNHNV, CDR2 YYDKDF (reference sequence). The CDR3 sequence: CATSSGSVGTDTQYF. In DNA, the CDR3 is TGTGCCACCAGCAGTGGCTCCGTAGGCACAGATACGCAGTATTTT.

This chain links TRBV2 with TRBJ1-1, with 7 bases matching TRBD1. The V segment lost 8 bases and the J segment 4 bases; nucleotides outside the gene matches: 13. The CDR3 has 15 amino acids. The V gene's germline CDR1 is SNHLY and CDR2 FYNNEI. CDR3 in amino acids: CASVQQGSLVTEAFF. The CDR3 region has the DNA TGTGCCAGCGTTCAACAGGGGTCGTTAGTCACTGAAGCTTTCTTT.

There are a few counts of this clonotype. The CDR3 DNA is TGTGCCACCAGCAGAGATACCGGTCAAGAGACCCAGTACTTC. Amino acids: CATSRDTGQETQYF. The chain couples TRBV15 to TRBJ2-5; D is ambiguous. This CDR3 spans 14 amino acids. V was pared by 0 bases and J by 2 bases, with 7 bases between. Per germline, CDR1 LNHNV and CDR2 YYDKDF (reference sequence).